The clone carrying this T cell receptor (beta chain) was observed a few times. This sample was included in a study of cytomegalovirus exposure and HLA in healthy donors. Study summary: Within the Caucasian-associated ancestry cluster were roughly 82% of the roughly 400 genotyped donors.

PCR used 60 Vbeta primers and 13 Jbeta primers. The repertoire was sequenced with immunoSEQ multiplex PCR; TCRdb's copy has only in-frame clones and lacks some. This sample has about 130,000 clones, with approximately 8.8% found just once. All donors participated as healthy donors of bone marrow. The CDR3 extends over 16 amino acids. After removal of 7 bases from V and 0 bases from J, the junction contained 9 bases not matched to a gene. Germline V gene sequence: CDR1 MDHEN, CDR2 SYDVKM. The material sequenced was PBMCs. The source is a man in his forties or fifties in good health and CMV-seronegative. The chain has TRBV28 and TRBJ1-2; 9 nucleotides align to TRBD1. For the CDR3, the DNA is TGTGCCAGCACCTTGGTACAGGGGGCACCTAACTATGGCTACACCTTC. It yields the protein CASTLVQGAPNYGYTF.